This T cell receptor beta chain came from a study of T-cell memory formation after mild COVID-19. There are a few counts of this clonotype. Its antigen is as yet unknown. Germline V CDR1 and CDR2: ENHRY, SYGVKD. Trimming cost V 0 bases and J 7 bases, with 3 bases left between them. This CDR3 has 11 amino acids. Study results and caveats: Clones that contracted from day 15 to 85 were balanced CD4/CD8, while later expanders leaned CD4+.

After 5'RACE with constant-segment primers, TCR alpha and TCR beta cDNA libraries carrying sample barcodes and UMIs were obtained. MiXCR, applied by TCRdb to the 5' RACE reads, yields one record per CDR3 protein. The table shows hundreds of thousands of distinct CDR3 sequences, with about a sixth occurring only once. This chain links TRBV10-3 with TRBJ1-1, with D uncertain. This clonotype was sampled from a man between 18 and 29 years old who had mild COVID-19 (a few samples of this study predate the infection). Cell type and time point are not known. Sequenced sample: PBMCs or a T cell subset sorted from them (not recorded which). As DNA, the CDR3 is TGTGCCATCAGTGAGTCGTATGAAGCTTTCTTT. Translated: CAISESYEAFF.